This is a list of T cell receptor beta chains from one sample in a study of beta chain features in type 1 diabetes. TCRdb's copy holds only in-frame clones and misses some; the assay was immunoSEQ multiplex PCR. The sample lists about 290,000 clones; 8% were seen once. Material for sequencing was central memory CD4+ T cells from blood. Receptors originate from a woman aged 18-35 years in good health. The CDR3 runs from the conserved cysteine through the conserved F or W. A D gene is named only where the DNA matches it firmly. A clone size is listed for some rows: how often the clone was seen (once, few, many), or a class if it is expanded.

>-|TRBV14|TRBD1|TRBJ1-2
CASSQVLDRGRQGYTF
TGTGCCAGCAGCCAAGTGTTGGACAGGGGGCGTCAAGGCTACACCTTC
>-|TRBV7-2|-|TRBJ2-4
CASSQPGTTVKNIQYF
TGTGCCAGCAGCCAACCTGGGACAACCGTCAAAAACATTCAGTACTTC
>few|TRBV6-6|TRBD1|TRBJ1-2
CAISGTGEYGYTF
TGTGCCATCAGTGGGACAGGGGAATATGGCTACACCTTC
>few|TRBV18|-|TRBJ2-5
CASSPYQETQYF
TGTGCCAGCTCACCCTATCAAGAGACCCAGTACTTC
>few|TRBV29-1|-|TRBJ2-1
CSVVPGSYNEQFF
TGCAGCGTTGTACCGGGTTCCTACAATGAGCAGTTCTTC
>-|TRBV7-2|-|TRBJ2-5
CASSLGIRETQYF
TGTGCCAGCAGCTTAGGTATCCGAGAGACCCAGTACTTC
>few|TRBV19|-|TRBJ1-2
CASTPLPAGGKSGYTF
TGTGCCAGTACACCCCTTCCGGCAGGTGGGAAGAGTGGCTACACCTTC
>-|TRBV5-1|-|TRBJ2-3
CASSLESPDTQYF
TGCGCCAGCAGCTTAGAATCCCCAGATACGCAGTATTTT
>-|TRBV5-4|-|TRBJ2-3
CASSLQGQRTDTQYF
TGTGCCAGCAGCTTGCAGGGGCAGAGGACAGATACGCAGTATTTT
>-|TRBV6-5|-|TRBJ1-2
CASSQQGPGYTF
TGTGCCAGCTCCCAACAGGGCCCTGGCTACACCTTC
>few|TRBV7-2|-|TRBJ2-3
CASSLEKRSDTQYF
TGTGCCAGCAGCTTAGAAAAGAGATCAGATACGCAGTATTTT
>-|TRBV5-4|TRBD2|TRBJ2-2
CASSWGLEREGDGELFF
TGTGCCAGCAGCTGGGGGCTGGAGCGGGAGGGTGACGGGGAGCTGTTTTTT
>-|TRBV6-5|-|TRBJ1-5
CASSSRDFGNQPQHF
TGTGCCAGCAGTTCCAGGGATTTTGGCAATCAGCCCCAGCATTTT
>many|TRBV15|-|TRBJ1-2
CATSRRSGIAGYTF
TGTGCCACCAGCCGGAGAAGTGGGATTGCTGGCTACACCTTC
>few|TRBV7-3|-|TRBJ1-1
CASSLSRDNTEAFF
TGTGCCAGCAGCTTAAGCAGGGATAACACTGAAGCTTTCTTT
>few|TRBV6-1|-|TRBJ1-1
CASSENYRVEAFF
TGTGCCAGCAGTGAAAACTACAGGGTCGAAGCTTTCTTT
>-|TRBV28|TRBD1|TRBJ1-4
CASSTDRGNEKLFF
TGTGCCAGCAGCACGGACAGGGGTAATGAAAAACTGTTTTTT
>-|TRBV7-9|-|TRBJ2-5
CASSLVEGETQYF
TGTGCCAGCAGCTTAGTGGAGGGGGAGACCCAGTACTTC
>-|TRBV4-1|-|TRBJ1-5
CASSQTTGGNQPQHF
TGCGCCAGCAGCCAGACCACCGGCGGCAATCAGCCCCAGCATTTT
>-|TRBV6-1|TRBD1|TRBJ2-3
CASSARQGGDTQYF
TGTGCCAGCAGTGCCCGACAGGGGGGAGATACGCAGTATTTT